A single sample gave rise to the 32 T cell receptor beta chains below, sequenced in a study of blood T cells in healthy people across ages. Primed by a sample-barcoded 5' primer and a J-beta primer mix, a second PCR proceeded for about 7 to 11 cycles. TCRdb re-called the 5' RACE reads with MiXCR, one entry per CDR3 protein. The sample includes 1.5 million to 2 million distinct CDR3 sequences, about 28% of them seen just once. Specimen: blood. The receptors here all came from a woman aged 25 to 39 in good health.

V usage is TRBV6-5 and J usage is TRBJ1-1, with D possibly matching TRBD1 (6 bases). CDR1 is MNHEY, CDR2 SVGAGI, per germline. The CDR3 spans 16 residues. V lost 4 bases, J lost 3 bases, and 18 bases lay in between. The CDR3 DNA sequence: TGTGCCAGCAGTTCCCAACAAACAGGGTTGGACACTGAAGCTTTCTTT. Translated: CASSSQQTGLDTEAFF.

This clonotype was detected a few times. V and J are TRBV2 and TRBJ2-1, with a tentative D call TRBD1 (6 bases). V gave up 6 bases and J gave up 6 bases, with 12 bases separating them. The CDR3 is 13 residues long. Germline V gives CDR1 SNHLY, CDR2 FYNNEI. The CDR3: CASRMGAVNEQFF. CDR3 bases: TGTGCCAGCAGAATGGGGGCGGTCAATGAGCAGTTCTTC.

There are a few counts of this clonotype. The chain joins TRBV6-2 or TRBV6-3 to TRBJ1-5; the D gene is possibly TRBD1 (5 bases). This CDR3 is built from 15 residues. Germline V gene sequence: CDR1 MNHEY, CDR2 SVGEGT. The V end was cut by 4 bases, the J end by 0 bases, with 10 bases between. CDR3 loop: CASSSTANSNQPQHF. The CDR3 bases are TGTGCCAGCAGTTCGACAGCTAATAGCAATCAGCCCCAGCATTTT.

The chain is built from TRBV2 and TRBJ2-4; a weak D match, TRBD2 (5 bases). TRBJ2-7 explains the end of the DNA better; the J call may be wrong. The CDR3 has 14 residues. CDR1 SNHLY and CDR2 FYNNEI come from the germline V gene. The CDR3 reads CASSLWERWGEQYF. In DNA, the CDR3 is TGTGCCAGCAGCCTTTGGGAGAGGTGGGGCGAGCAGTACTTC.

The chain employs TRBV6-5 and TRBJ1-1; tentatively, D is TRBD1 (6 bases). Germline values: CDR1 MNHEY, CDR2 SVGAGI. This CDR3 comprises 14 residues. Trimming cost V 5 bases and J 4 bases, with 14 bases left between them. In DNA, the CDR3 is TGTGCCAGCAGTCAGAGACAGGTTGGCACTGAAGCTTTCTTT. Its protein product is CASSQRQVGTEAFF.

This clonotype was recorded many times. This sequence joins TRBV29-1 and TRBJ2-1; D perhaps matches TRBD1 (7 bases). V was cut by 5 bases and J by 0 bases, with 17 bases left in between. The CDR3 spans 16 residues. Germline loops: CDR1 SQVTM, CDR2 ANQGSEA. CDR3 amino acids: CSVPQGSGSSYNEQFF. In DNA form, the CDR3 reads TGCAGCGTTCCACAGGGGAGCGGGTCCTCCTACAATGAGCAGTTCTTC.

This clonotype occurred a few times. CDR3 in amino acids: CASSFRPREAPDTQYF. CDR3 in DNA: TGTGCCAGCAGTTTTCGCCCGCGGGAGGCCCCAGATACGCAGTATTTT. V is TRBV12-3 or TRBV12-4 and J is TRBJ2-3; 8 bases map to TRBD2. V shed 3 bases and J 4 bases; nucleotides not matched to a gene: 9. The CDR3 length is 16 residues.

The chain's CDR3 is CAISDRGSGNYNEQFF. The CDR3 DNA reads as TGTGCCATCAGTGACCGGGGTAGCGGGAACTACAATGAGCAGTTCTTC. The chain carries TRBV10-3 and TRBJ2-1; 8 bases line up with TRBD2. Germline assignment: CDR1 ENHRY and CDR2 SYGVKD. The CDR3 runs to 16 residues. J was trimmed by 3 bases and V by 3 bases; bases with no gene match: 7.

Regarding this clonotype: A much more abundant neighbour one base away suggests this may be a read error. This rearrangement joins TRBV24-1 to TRBJ2-3; 7 bases agree with TRBD2. The CDR3 is made up of 16 amino acids. Germline CDR1 reads KGHDR; CDR2 reads SFDVKD. The DNA for the CDR3 is TGTGTCACCAGTGAGGGAGCGGGAACCTCCACAGATACGCAGTATTTT. Amino acid sequence: CVTSEGAGTSTDTQYF.

In its sample, this clonotype was seen many times. The J gene is TRBJ2-7, the V gene TRBV10-2; 15 bases line up with TRBD2. V gave up 6 bases and J gave up 5 bases; unmatched junction bases: 5. Germline CDR1 reads WSHSY; CDR2 reads SAAADI. The CDR3 consists of 15 residues. Here the CDR3 DNA reads TGCGCCAGCAGCGGACTAGCGGGAGGGCCCCACGAGCAGTACTTC. Translation gives CASSGLAGGPHEQYF.

This clonotype turned up a few times. The chain recombines TRBV5-1 with TRBJ1-2; D remains unclear. V dropped 3 bases and J dropped 7 bases, with 13 bases sitting between them. The CDR3 contains 13 residues. Per the germline V gene, CDR1 is SGHRS and CDR2 is YFSETQ. CDR3 DNA sequence: TGCGCCAGCAGCTCGAACGGCGAGCCTGGCTACACCTTC. It is translated as CASSSNGEPGYTF.

This chain connects TRBV29-1 to TRBJ1-1; D remains unclear. The length of the CDR3 is 13 residues. Trimming took 4 bases from V and 0 from J, leaving 9 bases between them. Germline CDR1 and CDR2: SQVTM and ANQGSEA. CDR3: CSVVSRMNTEAFF. CDR3 nucleotides: TGCAGCGTTGTTAGCAGGATGAACACTGAAGCTTTCTTT.

Only a few counts were recorded for this clonotype. The V gene is TRBV7-2, the J gene TRBJ2-2, with 9 bases that match TRBD1. CDR1 SGHTA and CDR2 FQGNSA come from the germline V gene. The CDR3 spans 19 residues. J was trimmed by 5 bases and V by 6 bases; bases with no gene match: 19. The DNA of the CDR3 is TGTGCCAGCAGGCCCGGCGGGGACAGGGAAGGGTTGCGGACCGGGGAGCTGTTTTTT. It specifies CASRPGGDREGLRTGELFF.

J is TRBJ2-3 and V is TRBV7-2; no clear D gene. CDR3 length: 16 amino acids. V was pared by 0 bases and J by 4 bases, with 14 bases between. Germline CDR1 and CDR2: SGHTA and FQGNSA. DNA for the CDR3: TGTGCCAGCAGCTTAGCGATAACCCCCGGCGCAGATACGCAGTATTTT. It translates to CASSLAITPGADTQYF.

This chain connects TRBV18 to TRBJ2-1; 9 bases are shared with TRBD2. Trimming removed 4 bases from V and 6 bases from J; junction bases left unmatched: 13. Germline CDR1 reads KGHSH; CDR2 reads LQKENI. The CDR3 is 17 amino acids. CDR3 nucleotide sequence: TGTGCCAGCTCACTCTTATCCGGGACTAGCTTGGGCAATGAGCAGTTCTTC. This codes for CASSLLSGTSLGNEQFF.

There are many counts of this clonotype. This chain links TRBV27 with TRBJ2-7, with 9 nucleotides matching TRBD2. CDR3 length: 16 residues. Trimming cost V 3 bases and J 3 bases; bases outside gene matches: 9. CDR1 is MNHEY, CDR2 SMNVEV, per germline (reference sequence). The CDR3 here is CASSLSGGRGLYEQYF. The CDR3 DNA follows: TGTGCCAGCAGTTTGAGTGGCGGGAGGGGGCTCTACGAGCAGTACTTC.

This clonotype was seen only a few times. This rearrangement joins TRBV10-2 to TRBJ2-4; D assignment may be TRBD1 or TRBD2 (5 bases each). The CDR3 totals 19 residues. V lost 8 bases to trimming and J lost 0 bases, with 26 bases between them. Germline CDR1 reads WSHSY; CDR2 reads SAAADI. The CDR3, as DNA: TGCGCCAGCGCCCCTCGGGACCTGAACAACTTAATAGCCAAAAACATTCAGTACTTC. Its protein is CASAPRDLNNLIAKNIQYF.

The V and J genes are TRBV6-5 and TRBJ1-4; maybe TRBD1 (6 bases). Germline CDR1 MNHEY, CDR2 SVGAGI. The germline V and J ends were trimmed by 6 bases and 7 bases, with 12 bases remaining between them. The CDR3 loop spans 13 amino acids. DNA for the CDR3: TGTGCCAGCAGGAGGGGGTTGAGTGAAAAACTGTTTTTT. Protein product: CASRRGLSEKLFF.

The table lists this clonotype with a few counts. The genes are TRBV20-1 and TRBJ2-5; 9 positions match TRBD1. Germline V gene lookup returns CDR1 DFQATT and CDR2 SNEGSKA (reference sequence). The CDR3 sequence is 13 residues long. Unmatched junction bases numbered 6, after V lost 6 bases and J lost 4 bases. CDR3 residues: CSATGTGLETQYF. The CDR3 DNA follows: TGCAGTGCCACCGGGACAGGGTTAGAGACCCAGTACTTC.

The table lists this clonotype with many counts. V gene TRBV7-9 combines with J gene TRBJ2-4, with unresolved D. The J call may not be correct, given that the DNA end is closer to TRBJ2-7. This CDR3 has 15 residues. Germline V gene data show CDR1 as SEHNR and CDR2 as FQNEAQ (reference sequence). CDR3 DNA sequence: TGTGCCAGCAGCTTGTATGGTGGGCTTGGGAACGAGCAGTACTTC. Translated, it gives CASSLYGGLGNEQYF.

This chain joins TRBV20-1 and TRBJ1-2; D gene uncertain. Trimming pared 3 bases from V and 4 bases from J, leaving 12 bases between. CDR3 size: 13 residues. The germline V gene encodes CDR1 DFQATT and CDR2 SNEGSKA (reference sequence). CDR3 residues: CSARDQPGYGYTF. DNA for the CDR3: TGCAGTGCTAGGGATCAGCCAGGCTATGGCTACACCTTC.

This clonotype was seen a few times. V and J are TRBV7-9 and TRBJ2-4; no clear D gene. The CDR3 totals 13 residues. V was cut by 4 bases and J by 5 bases, with 9 bases left in between. Per germline, CDR1 SEHNR and CDR2 FQNEAQ (reference sequence). The CDR3 nucleotides are TGTGCCAGCAGCTACGTAAGGGAAAACATTCAGTACTTC. As protein: CASSYVRENIQYF. The full variable domain, with the rest looked up from reference TRBV7-9 and TRBJ2-4, is DTGVSQNPRHKITKRGQNVTFRCDPISEHNRLYWYRQTLGQGPEFLTYFQNEAQLEKSRLLSDRFSAERPKGSFSTLEIQRTEQGDSAMYLCASSYVRENIQYFGAGTRLSVL.

This clonotype was seen just once. A single base separates this from a much larger clone, so it may be a read error. This sequence joins TRBV6-5 and TRBJ2-5; 8 nucleotides align to TRBD1. The length of the CDR3 is 15 residues. CDR1 is MNHEY and CDR2 is SVGAGI in the germline V gene. Germline trimming cut 8 bases from V and 11 bases from J; bases unmatched to any gene: 19. The CDR3 sequence is CASWGTGENYNEQYF. The CDR3 DNA reads as TGTGCCAGCTGGGGGACAGGTGAAAACTACAATGAGCAGTACTTC.

V gene TRBV6-5 combines with J gene TRBJ2-1; 9 bases line up with TRBD2. This CDR3 has 15 amino acids. The V gene end was trimmed by 8 bases and the J gene end by 4 bases; junction bases not matched to a gene: 9. CDR1 and CDR2 from the germline V gene are MNHEY and SVGAGI. CDR3 protein: CASGLAGAIYNEQFF. The CDR3 bases are TGTGCCAGCGGATTAGCGGGGGCCATTTACAATGAGCAGTTCTTC.

This clonotype turned up a few times. The gene calls are TRBV6-6 and TRBJ2-1, with 7 bases that match TRBD1. The length of the CDR3 is 15 residues. In germline, CDR1 is MNHNY, CDR2 SVGAGI (reference sequence). J was trimmed by 6 bases and V by 6 bases; bases with no gene match: 11. CDR3 DNA: TGTGCCAGCAGGTCAGACAGGGCAAGGCGCAATGAGCAGTTCTTC. This encodes CASRSDRARRNEQFF.

In this sample, this clonotype turned up a few times. The V and J genes are TRBV5-6 and TRBJ2-5; tentative D call: TRBD1 (6 bases). The CDR3 spans 15 residues. Per the germline V gene, CDR1 is SGHDT and CDR2 is YYEEEE. The ends were cut back, 3 bases at V and 0 bases at J, with 12 bases in the middle. The CDR3 region is CASSSGTNNQETQYF. In DNA, the CDR3 is TGTGCCAGCAGCTCCGGGACAAATAACCAAGAGACCCAGTACTTC.

This clonotype was detected a few times. Mismatch with germline at one junction end may stem from a read error. The chain couples TRBV6-2 or TRBV6-3 to TRBJ2-7; D might be TRBD1 or TRBD2, each matching 6 bases. Germline assignment: CDR1 MNHEY and CDR2 SVGEGT. The CDR3 spans 13 residues. CDR3 amino acids: CASSYSGGYERYF. DNA of the CDR3: TGTGCCAGCAGTTACTCGGGGGGCTACGAGCGGTACTTC.

About this clonotype itself: Compared with germline, one end of the junction differs, possibly owing to a read error. J is TRBJ1-2 and V is TRBV12-5; 7 bases map to TRBD1. Germline CDR1 LGHNT, CDR2 FRNRAP. The CDR3 length is 15 residues. The CDR3 protein is CASGLVKGQFYGYTF. The CDR3 nucleotides are TGCGCTAGTGGTTTGGTAAAGGGACAGTTCTATGGCTACACCTTC. The full variable domain, its missing parts supplied by reference TRBV12-5 and TRBJ1-2, is DARVTQTPRHKVTEMGQEVTMRCQPILGHNTVFWYRQTMMQGLELLAYFRNRAPLDDSGMPKDRFSAEMPDATLATLKIQPSEPRDSAVYFCASGLVKGQFYGYTFGSGTRLTVV.

This clonotype was seen a few times. This chain connects TRBV7-9 to TRBJ2-7; D may be TRBD2 (5 bases). CDR3 length equals 13 residues. Looked up from germline, CDR1 is SEHNR and CDR2 is FQNEAQ (reference sequence). V lost 5 bases and J 5 bases, leaving 13 bases between the germline ends. CDR3 in DNA: TGTGCCAGCAGCAGCGGAAACGCGGACGAGCAGTACTTC. Protein product: CASSSGNADEQYF.

CDR3 region: CSARVEPAGYTF. CDR3 coding DNA: TGCAGTGCTAGAGTGGAGCCGGCGGGCTACACCTTC. The genes are TRBV20-1 and TRBJ1-2; unclear D gene. The germline V gene encodes CDR1 DFQATT and CDR2 SNEGSKA (reference sequence). V was trimmed by 1 base and J by 8 bases, leaving 11 bases between them. This CDR3 contains 12 residues.

The chain joins TRBV20-1 to TRBJ2-1, with 9 bases fitting TRBD2. Germline CDR1 is DFQATT and CDR2 is SNEGSKA (reference sequence). The CDR3 is made up of 15 amino acids. J gave up 7 bases and V 6 bases, and 13 bases lay outside the gene matches. This CDR3 is CSASPSGMVWNEQFF. The CDR3 DNA reads as TGCAGTGCCAGCCCTAGCGGGATGGTTTGGAATGAGCAGTTCTTC.

In this sample, this clonotype turned up many times. V gene TRBV11-2 combines with J gene TRBJ2-1; a weak D match, TRBD2 (6 bases). CDR1 and CDR2 from the germline V gene are SGHAT and FQNNGV. This CDR3 contains 15 residues. The V end was cut by 2 bases, the J end by 6 bases, with 14 bases between. The CDR3: CASSLSGTRVNEQFF. As DNA, the CDR3 is TGTGCCAGCAGCTTATCCGGGACTCGAGTCAATGAGCAGTTCTTC.